The T cell receptor (beta chain) described here comes from a study of blood T cell repertoires in COVID-19. For the study at large: For recovered donors of Cohort 3, there were two negative PCRs, clearance, or symptom resolution.

Per the original methods: Counts of nucleated cells, estimated from reference gene primer amplification, were obtained. Data came from immunoSEQ multiplex PCR; TCRdb stores just in-frame clones and leaves some out. That table supplies the V and J calls and clone size; D and trimming were determined from the DNA. The repertoire consists of some 160,000 clones, with 79% occurring once and the leading ten covering around a fifth. The TCR sequence derives from a woman in her seventies in a cohort exposed to, infected with or recovered from COVID-19 (not recorded which). The sample consisted of PBMCs or T cells enriched from blood (not recorded which).

The CDR3 nucleotides read TGTGCCAGCAGCCCTCGCGGGGAGCTGTTTTTT. It encodes CASSPRGELFF. The V and J genes are TRBV12-3 or TRBV12-4 and TRBJ2-2; no definite D call. V gave up 6 bases and J gave up 7 bases, with 6 bases separating them. The CDR3 sequence is 11 residues long.